A selection of T cell receptor beta chains follows, all from one sample in a study of blood T cell repertoires in COVID-19. The assay was immunoSEQ multiplex PCR, and TCRdb's table has in-frame clones only and misses some. The profile shows over 100,000 clones, around 86% of them singletons. What was sequenced was peripheral blood. The receptors shown here come from a woman in her fifties or sixties with active or convalescent COVID-19. Both conserved end residues are part of each CDR3. The order of the fields is D gene, clone size, V gene, J gene, CDR3 DNA, CDR3 protein. A D gene is named only where the DNA matches it firmly. The size of a clone is reported for some rows only, either as once, few or many, or as a class for expanded clones.

.	many	TRBV2	TRBJ1-2	TGTGCCAGCAGTGGAGAATGGGCGCGGGCCAACTATGGCTACACCTTC	CASSGEWARANYGYTF
.	.	TRBV7-9	TRBJ2-5	TGTGCCAGCAGCTCCCAGGGCTACCAAGAGACCCAGTACTTC	CASSSQGYQETQYF
.	.	TRBV10-2	TRBJ1-1	TGCGCCAGCAAGATCGCGGTGAACACTGAAGCTTTCTTT	CASKIAVNTEAFF
TRBD1	.	TRBV2	TRBJ1-2	TGTGCCAGCAGTGAAGCGGGGGTCAGGGGGAGCTTC	CASSEAGVRGSF
.	few	TRBV2	TRBJ1-4	TGTGCCAGCATTTGGACAGCAACTAATGAAAAACTGTTTTTT	CASIWTATNEKLFF
TRBD2	.	TRBV9	TRBJ2-7	TGTGCCAGCAGCGTCCCCCCCAAGCGGGAGGGCCTGGACGAGCAGTACTTC	CASSVPPKREGLDEQYF
.	.	TRBV6-1	TRBJ2-7	TGTGCCAGCAGTGAAAGTAGGGGCGAGCAGTACTTC	CASSESRGEQYF
.	.	TRBV6-2/TRBV6-3	TRBJ2-5	TGTGCCAGCAGTATCGAAGCGGGAGAGACCCAGTACTTC	CASSIEAGETQYF
TRBD1	.	TRBV28	TRBJ1-3	TGTGCCAGCAGCCCCCCCTCCGGGACAGCCGCTGGAAACACCATATATTTT	CASSPPSGTAAGNTIYF
TRBD2	.	TRBV4-2	TRBJ2-3	TGTGCCAGCAGCCAAGAAGCGGGGGGTATAGATACGCAGTATTTT	CASSQEAGGIDTQYF
.	.	TRBV30	TRBJ2-1	TGTGCCTGGAGTGTACAGAGTCTTAATGAGCAGTTCTTC	CAWSVQSLNEQFF
TRBD1	.	TRBV5-4	TRBJ1-1	TGTGCCAGCAGCTTGGAACAGGGGGCCACTGAAGCTTTCTTT	CASSLEQGATEAFF
TRBD2	.	TRBV7-2	TRBJ2-5	TGTGCCAGCAGCCCACCCCAGCGGGGTGTGGGGGAGACCCAGTACTTC	CASSPPQRGVGETQYF
.	.	TRBV28	TRBJ2-7	TGTGCCAGCAGTGCCTCGTCTGAGGCCTACGAGCAGTACTTC	CASSASSEAYEQYF
.	.	TRBV19	TRBJ1-5	TGTGCCAGTAGCAAGGCCAGGGGCAATCAGCCCCAGCATTTT	CASSKARGNQPQHF
TRBD1	.	TRBV11-2	TRBJ2-1	TGTGCCAGCAGCCCGGGACAGAGCTACAATGAGCAGTTCTTC	CASSPGQSYNEQFF
TRBD1	.	TRBV4-1	TRBJ1-5	TGCGCCAGCAGCCTAGAAGGGACAGGTGATTATAGCAATCAGCCCCAGCATTTT	CASSLEGTGDYSNQPQHF
TRBD1	.	TRBV28	TRBJ1-2	TGTGCCAGCAAACGGACAGGGGGAGCCTATGGCTACACCTTC	CASKRTGGAYGYTF
.	once	TRBV28	TRBJ2-3	TGTGCCAGCAGTTTCGTGGGGCGCACAGATACGCAGTATTTT	CASSFVGRTDTQYF
.	.	TRBV2	TRBJ1-5	TGTGCCAGCAGCGGCAGGGTGTATCAGCCCCAGCATTTT	CASSGRVYQPQHF
.	.	TRBV30	TRBJ1-3	TGTGCCTGGAGTCCGGACTTCTCTGGAAACACCATATATTTT	CAWSPDFSGNTIYF
.	.	TRBV5-8	TRBJ1-5	TGTGCCAGCAGCCCCCGGGATCAGCCCCAGCATTTT	CASSPRDQPQHF
TRBD1	.	TRBV6-5	TRBJ2-1	TGTGCCAGCAGCGACCGGGACAGTTACAATGAGCAGTTCTTC	CASSDRDSYNEQFF
TRBD2	.	TRBV9	TRBJ2-1	TGTGCCAGCAGCGTAGAGGTAGGGCTAGCGGGAGTCAATGAGCAGTTCTTC	CASSVEVGLAGVNEQFF
.	.	TRBV12-3/TRBV12-4	TRBJ1-1	TGTGCCAGCAGTTTTGGTGAGGACACTGAAGCTTTCTTT	CASSFGEDTEAFF
TRBD1	.	TRBV5-8	TRBJ1-2	TGTGCCAGCAGCTCCGGACAGGGCTATGGCTACACCTTC	CASSSGQGYGYTF
.	.	TRBV5-1	TRBJ2-2	TGCGCCAGCAGCCCAATTGAATCGGCCGGGGAGCTGTTTTTT	CASSPIESAGELFF
TRBD1	.	TRBV6-5	TRBJ2-7	TGTGCCAGCAGTACCGGGACAGGGGTGCTCGACGAGCAGTACTTC	CASSTGTGVLDEQYF
TRBD1	few	TRBV24-1	TRBJ2-1	TGTGCCACCAGTGATCATGGGACAGGGGAGGATGAGCAGTTCTTC	CATSDHGTGEDEQFF
.	.	TRBV20-1	TRBJ2-1	TGCAGTGCCCGAGGGGGGTTCTTC	CSARGGFF
.	few	TRBV30	TRBJ1-4	TGTGCCTGGAGTAGTGGGCCGTACAATGAAAAACTGTTTTTT	CAWSSGPYNEKLFF
TRBD2	.	TRBV25-1	TRBJ2-7	TGTGCCAGCAGTGACTTCGCGGGAGTTGGAGAGCAGTACTTC	CASSDFAGVGEQYF
.	.	TRBV7-7	TRBJ2-3	TGTGCTAGCAGCTTAGGACATAGGACTAGCACAGATACGCAGTATTTT	CASSLGHRTSTDTQYF
TRBD1	.	TRBV2	TRBJ1-6	TGTGCCAGCAGTGCCGCCGACAGGGTAGTTTCACCCCTCCACTTT	CASSAADRVVSPLHF
.	.	TRBV28	TRBJ1-5	TGTGCCAGCAGTCTACAGACGGGAGGGCTTCAGCCCCAGCATTTT	CASSLQTGGLQPQHF
.	.	TRBV4-2	TRBJ1-1	TGTGCCAGCAGGGAGGGGAGGACTGAAGCTTTCTTT	CASREGRTEAFF
.	.	TRBV10-3	TRBJ1-5	TGTGCCATCCGCCCTACAGGCGATCAGCCCCAGCATTTT	CAIRPTGDQPQHF
.	.	TRBV29-1	TRBJ2-2	TGCAGCGTTGCCCAGGGAACCACCGGGGAGCTGTTTTTT	CSVAQGTTGELFF
.	once	TRBV2	TRBJ1-1	TGTGCCAGCATCGAAGGAGGTAGGACTGAAGCTTTCTTT	CASIEGGRTEAFF
TRBD2	.	TRBV5-1	TRBJ2-1	TGCGCCAGCAGCTTAAGCAGCGGGAGCTCCTACAATGAGCAGTTCTTC	CASSLSSGSSYNEQFF
TRBD2	.	TRBV5-1	TRBJ2-7	TGCGCCAGCAGCTTCGGGAGGGGGGACGAGCAGTACTTC	CASSFGRGDEQYF